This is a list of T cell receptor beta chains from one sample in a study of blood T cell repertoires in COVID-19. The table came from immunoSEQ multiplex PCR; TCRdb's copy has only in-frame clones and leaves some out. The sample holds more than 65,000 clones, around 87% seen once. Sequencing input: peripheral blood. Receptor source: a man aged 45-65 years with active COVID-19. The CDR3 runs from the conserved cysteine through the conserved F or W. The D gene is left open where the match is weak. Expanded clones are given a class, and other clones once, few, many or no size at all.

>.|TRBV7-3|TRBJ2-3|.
CASSSPGWGTSTDTQYF
TGTGCCAGCAGCTCCCCCGGCTGGGGGACTAGCACAGATACGCAGTATTTT
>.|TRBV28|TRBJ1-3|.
CASSVFLTGASGNTIYF
TGTGCCAGCAGTGTTTTTCTTACAGGAGCGTCTGGAAACACCATATATTTT
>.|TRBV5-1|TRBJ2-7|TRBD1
CASSLGQGQDEQYF
TGCGCCAGCAGCCTAGGACAGGGGCAGGACGAGCAGTACTTC
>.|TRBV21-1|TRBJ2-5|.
CASSPDSRMTQETQYF
TGTGCCAGCAGCCCCGACTCCCGGATGACCCAAGAGACCCAGTACTTC
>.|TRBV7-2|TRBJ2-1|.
CASSLVGGAGEQFF
TGTGCCAGCAGCTTAGTGGGGGGAGCGGGTGAGCAGTTCTTC
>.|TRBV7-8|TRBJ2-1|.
CASSLVRGGGEQFF
TGTGCCAGCAGCTTAGTCAGAGGTGGAGGTGAGCAGTTCTTC
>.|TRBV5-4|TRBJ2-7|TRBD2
CASSLAGTRTPYEQYF
TGTGCCAGCAGCTTGGCCGGGACTAGGACACCCTACGAGCAGTACTTC
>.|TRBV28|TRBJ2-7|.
CASDHARGTTYEQYF
TGTGCCAGCGATCACGCTCGGGGGACGACCTACGAGCAGTACTTC
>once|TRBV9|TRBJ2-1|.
CASSVGGEYYNEQFF
TGTGCCAGCAGCGTGGGCGGGGAGTACTACAATGAGCAGTTCTTC
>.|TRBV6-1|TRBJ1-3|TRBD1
CASSEGVRGAGNTIYF
TGTGCCAGCAGTGAAGGAGTCAGGGGGGCTGGAAACACCATATATTTT
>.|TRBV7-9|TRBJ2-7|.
CASSPQGITNEQYF
TGTGCCAGCAGTCCCCAGGGCATCACGAACGAGCAGTACTTC
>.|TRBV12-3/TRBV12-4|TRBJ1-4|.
CASSLGRDGKLFF
TGTGCCAGCAGTTTGGGGCGGGACGGAAAACTGTTTTTT
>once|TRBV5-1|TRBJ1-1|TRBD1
CASSFRGGQRNTEAFF
TGCGCCAGCAGCTTTCGAGGGGGACAGAGGAACACTGAAGCTTTCTTT
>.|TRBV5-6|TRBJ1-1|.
CASSLGEGGGITEAFF
TGTGCCAGCAGCTTAGGGGAGGGAGGGGGGATCACTGAAGCTTTCTTT
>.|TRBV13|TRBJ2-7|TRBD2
CASSRSPSGGSYEQYF
TGTGCCAGCAGCCGATCCCCCAGCGGGGGCTCCTACGAGCAGTACTTC
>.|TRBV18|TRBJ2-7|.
CASSPPRGSSYEQYF
TGTGCCAGCTCACCACCGCGGGGAAGCTCCTACGAGCAGTACTTC
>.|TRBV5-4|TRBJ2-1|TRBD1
CASSLDIGTETREQFF
TGTGCCAGCAGCTTGGACATAGGGACAGAAACGAGGGAGCAGTTCTTC
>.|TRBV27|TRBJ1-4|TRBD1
CASRGQGPSNEKLFF
TGTGCCAGCAGGGGACAGGGGCCCTCTAATGAAAAACTGTTTTTT
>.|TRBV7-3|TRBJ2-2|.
CASSDAGPATGELFF
TGTGCCAGCAGCGATGCAGGGCCGGCCACCGGGGAGCTGTTTTTT
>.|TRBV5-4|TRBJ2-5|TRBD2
CASSFGTSGRWETQYF
TGTGCCAGCAGCTTCGGGACTAGCGGGAGGTGGGAGACCCAGTACTTC
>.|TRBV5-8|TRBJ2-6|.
CASSPRGTGANVLTF
TGTGCCAGCAGCCCAAGGGGAACTGGGGCCAACGTCCTGACTTTC
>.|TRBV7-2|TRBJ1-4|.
CASSLTRSNEKLFF
TGTGCCAGCAGCCTCACCAGGTCTAATGAAAAACTGTTTTTT
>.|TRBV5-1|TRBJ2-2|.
CASSLAGTRSGELFF
TGCGCCAGCAGCTTGGCGGGGACACGTTCTGGGGAGCTGTTTTTT
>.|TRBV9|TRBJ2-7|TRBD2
CASSARGGLAGEQYF
TGTGCCAGCAGCGCGAGGGGGGGACTAGCGGGCGAGCAGTACTTC
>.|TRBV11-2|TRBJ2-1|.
CASSLDSNYNEQFF
TGTGCCAGCAGCTTAGATTCTAACTACAATGAGCAGTTCTTC
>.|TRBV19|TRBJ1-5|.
CASSSGGSNQPQHF
TGTGCCAGTAGTAGCGGGGGGAGCAATCAGCCCCAGCATTTT
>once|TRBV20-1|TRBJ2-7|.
CSASSRGYEQYF
TGCAGTGCTAGTTCAAGGGGGTACGAGCAGTACTTC
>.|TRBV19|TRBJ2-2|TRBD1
CASRRQGDGGELFF
TGTGCCAGTCGCCGACAGGGCGATGGCGGGGAGCTGTTTTTT
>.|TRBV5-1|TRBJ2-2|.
CASSLNIQGTGELFF
TGCGCCAGCAGCTTGAATATACAGGGCACCGGGGAGCTGTTTTTT
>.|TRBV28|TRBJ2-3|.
CASSPRRGSGSDTQYF
TGTGCCAGCAGTCCTCGGAGAGGGAGTGGATCAGATACGCAGTATTTT
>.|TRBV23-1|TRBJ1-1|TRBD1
CASSQGDRVNTEAFF
TGCGCCAGCAGTCAAGGGGACAGGGTGAACACTGAAGCTTTCTTT
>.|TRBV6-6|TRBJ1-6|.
CASTLGGRETLHF
TGTGCCAGCACCTTAGGTGGCAGGGAAACCCTCCACTTT
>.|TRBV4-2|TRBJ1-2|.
CASSEGTTGAYGYTF
TGTGCCAGCAGCGAAGGGACTACAGGAGCCTATGGCTACACCTTC
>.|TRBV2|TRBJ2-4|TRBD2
CASSANPLAGENIQYF
TGTGCCAGCAGTGCTAATCCCCTAGCGGGAGAGAACATTCAGTACTTC
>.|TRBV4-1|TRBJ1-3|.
CASSQRTKGGKASGNTIYF
TGCGCCAGCAGCCAGAGGACTAAAGGAGGGAAAGCGTCTGGAAACACCATATATTTT
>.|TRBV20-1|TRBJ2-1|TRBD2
CSASPPSGGFNEQFF
TGCAGTGCTAGTCCCCCTAGCGGGGGGTTTAATGAGCAGTTCTTC
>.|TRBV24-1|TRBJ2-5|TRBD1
CATSDPQGAGETQYF
TGTGCCACCAGTGATCCACAGGGGGCTGGCGAGACCCAGTACTTC
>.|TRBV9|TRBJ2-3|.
CASSAGGLSTDTQYF
TGTGCCAGCAGCGCGGGGGGCCTGAGCACAGATACGCAGTATTTT
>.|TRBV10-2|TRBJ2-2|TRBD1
CASSETNRGRTGELFF
TGCGCCAGCAGTGAGACAAACAGGGGGCGGACCGGGGAGCTGTTTTTT
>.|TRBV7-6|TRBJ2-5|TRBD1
CASSYGTGAQETQYF
TGTGCCAGCAGCTACGGGACAGGCGCACAAGAGACCCAGTACTTC
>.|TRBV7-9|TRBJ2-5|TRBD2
CASSRTSGYQETQYF
TGTGCCAGCAGCCGGACTAGCGGATACCAAGAGACCCAGTACTTC
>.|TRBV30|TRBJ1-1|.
CAWSSSGSPEAFF
TGTGCCTGGAGTAGTTCGGGGTCTCCTGAAGCTTTCTTT
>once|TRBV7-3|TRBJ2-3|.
CASSLTGRPSTDTQYF
TGTGCCAGCAGCTTAACGGGGCGCCCGAGCACAGATACGCAGTATTTT
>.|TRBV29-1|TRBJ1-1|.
CSVEGTLTRDTEAFF
TGCAGCGTTGAGGGGACACTCACACGGGACACTGAAGCTTTCTTT
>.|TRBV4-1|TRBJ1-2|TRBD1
CASSPTGTGGNSHGYTF
TGCGCCAGCAGCCCTACAGGGACAGGGGGCAATTCCCATGGCTACACCTTC
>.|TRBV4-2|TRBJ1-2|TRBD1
CASSQTDRAPSYGYTF
TGTGCCAGCAGCCAGACGGACAGGGCCCCATCTTATGGCTACACCTTC
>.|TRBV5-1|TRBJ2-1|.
CASSLASGADAYNEQFF
TGCGCCAGCAGCTTGGCTTCAGGGGCTGACGCCTACAATGAGCAGTTCTTC
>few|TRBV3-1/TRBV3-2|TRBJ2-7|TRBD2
CASSPLAGGISYEQYF
TGTGCCAGCAGCCCCCTAGCGGGGGGGATCTCCTACGAGCAGTACTTC
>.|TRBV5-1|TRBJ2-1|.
CASSLAGQLYNEQFF
TGCGCCAGCAGCTTGGCCGGACAATTATACAATGAGCAGTTCTTC
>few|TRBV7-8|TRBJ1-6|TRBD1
CASSTTGTGGPLHF
TGTGCCAGCAGCACGACCGGGACAGGGGGACCCCTCCACTTT
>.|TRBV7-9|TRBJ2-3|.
CASSPGENTQYF
TGTGCCAGCAGCCCAGGGGAAAATACGCAGTATTTT
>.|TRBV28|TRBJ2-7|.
CASPGQVRDEQYF
TGTGCCTCTCCTGGCCAGGTGAGGGACGAGCAGTACTTC
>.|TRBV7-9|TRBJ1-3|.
CASSLRGAGNTIYF
TGTGCCAGCAGCTTACGGGGGGCTGGAAACACCATATATTTT
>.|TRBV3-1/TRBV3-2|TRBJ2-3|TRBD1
CASEGARTDTQYF
TGTGCCAGCGAGGGGGCGCGGACAGATACGCAGTATTTT